This T cell receptor beta chain derives from a study of immune evolution from preneoplasia to lung adenocarcinoma. Across the study: HLA loss of heterozygosity: under 7.5% AIS, around 16% MIA, 30% to 35% ADC, none AAH.

Profiled with immunoSEQ multiplex PCR; TCRdb holds only in-frame clones, not every one. The repertoire holds roughly 4,200 clones, with around 79% as singletons. The germline gives CDR1 SGHDN, CDR2 FVKESK. This CDR3 has 16 residues. V lost 3 bases, J lost 4 bases, and 18 bases lay in between. Study conclusions and caveats: Later-stage lesions appeared to have more T cells, more diversity, less clonality.

Concerning this clone: The antigen is unknown.

The source is a person between 35 and 65 years old with lung adenocarcinoma. Some clones in this sample may be carry-over from other donors' samples. This chain uses TRBV14 with TRBJ2-5, with TRBD2 as a possible D gene (5 bases). The sample was FFPE invasive lung adenocarcinoma tissue. In nucleotides, the CDR3 is TGTGCCAGCAGCCAGAAGAGGACCGCGGGCCTAGAGACCCAGTACTTC. This gives the protein CASSQKRTAGLETQYF. The full variable domain, its missing parts supplied by reference TRBV14 and TRBJ2-5, is EAGVTQFPSHSVIEKGQTVTLRCDPISGHDNLYWYRRVMGKEIKFLLHFVKESKQDESGMPNNRFLAERTGGTYSTLKVQPAELEDSGVYFCASSQKRTAGLETQYFGPGTRLLVL.